One and the same sample provided the 4 T cell receptor beta chains below, sequenced in a study of response to subunit inactivated influenza vaccine. TCRdb passed the RT-PCR reads through MiXCR, listing each CDR3 protein once. The data show around 850,000 distinct CDR3 sequences, about 18% seen once. Sequenced here: PBMCs from blood, sampled about 5 days after vaccination. The receptors were sampled from a man aged 45-65 years who received an inactivated influenza vaccine.

This clonotype has at least ten counts. The rearrangement links TRBV11-2 to TRBJ2-7, with 11 bases lining up with TRBD2. Germline loops: CDR1 SGHAT, CDR2 FQNNGV. The junction had 2 bases not matched to a gene; V was cut back by 5 bases and J by 2 bases. This CDR3 is built from 14 residues. The CDR3 loop reads CASSTSGGPYEQYF. The CDR3 DNA is TGTGCCAGCAGCACTAGCGGGGGTCCCTACGAGCAGTACTTC.

This clonotype was seen only a few times. This chain uses TRBV27 with TRBJ1-1, with D possibly being TRBD1 (6 bases). Germline V CDR1 and CDR2: MNHEY, SMNVEV (reference sequence). This CDR3 spans 16 amino acids. The V end lost 3 bases, the J end lost 3 bases, and 17 bases lay between the germline ends. CDR3: CASSLGLHRAYTEAFF. The CDR3 bases are TGTGCCAGCAGTTTGGGGCTCCACAGGGCTTACACTGAAGCTTTCTTT.

The J gene is TRBJ2-5, the V gene TRBV7-2, with D possibly matching TRBD2 (6 bases). CDR3 length: 14 residues. CDR1 and CDR2 (germline): SGHTA, FQGNSA. Trimming shortened V by 4 bases and J by 6 bases, and 15 bases separated the two germline ends. The CDR3 loop is CASSYTPGDKTQYF. CDR3 coding DNA: TGTGCCAGCAGCTACACCCCGGGAGATAAGACCCAGTACTTC.

The chain combines TRBV5-1 with TRBJ1-5; 8 nucleotides agree with TRBD1. This CDR3 has 15 amino acids. Germline CDR1 reads SGHRS; CDR2 reads YFSETQ. V shed 0 bases, J shed 6 bases, and the junction held 5 bases outside the gene matches. CDR3 protein: CASSLEAGGSQPQHF. In nucleotides, the CDR3 is TGCGCCAGCAGCTTGGAAGCAGGGGGCAGTCAGCCCCAGCATTTT.